The 16 T cell receptor beta chains given below trace back to one sample, sequenced in a study of cytomegalovirus exposure and HLA in healthy donors. PCR was performed using 60 Vbeta and 13 Jbeta primers. Some clones are missing from TCRdb's copy, which holds only in-frame ones; the method was immunoSEQ multiplex PCR. There are fewer than 200,000 clones in the sample; about 90% occur only once, and roughly 0.2% lies in the top ten. The sequencing sample was made of PBMCs. These receptors all come from a girl in the first two years of life in good health and CMV-seronegative.

The chain has TRBV2 and TRBJ2-5, with a possible D match to TRBD2 (6 bases). Germline-derived CDR1 and CDR2 are SNHLY and FYNNEI. The CDR3 is 14 amino acids. Trimming removed 7 bases from V and 5 bases from J, with 17 bases in between. CDR3 nucleotide sequence: TGTGCCAGCACAGACGCTGGGCGGGACGAGACCCAGTACTTC. The encoded protein is CASTDAGRDETQYF.

The chain joins TRBV2 to TRBJ1-4, with a weak D call TRBD1 (6 bases). Germline V CDR1 and CDR2: SNHLY, FYNNEI. CDR3 length: 14 amino acids. The V end was cut by 7 bases, the J end by 2 bases, with 11 bases between. CDR3 in DNA: TGTGCCAGCACCCCGGGGGGCACTAATGAAAAACTGTTTTTT. This sequence encodes CASTPGGTNEKLFF. Combining the CDR3 with reference TRBV2 and TRBJ1-4 gives the whole variable domain EPEVTQTPSHQVTQMGQEVILRCVPISNHLYFYWYRQILGQKVEFLVSFYNNEISEKSEIFDDQFSVERPDGSNFTLKIRSTKLEDSAMYFCASTPGGTNEKLFFGSGTQLSVL.

The chain combines TRBV6-1 with TRBJ1-2; 8 positions match TRBD1. V trimming: 1 base; J trimming: 8 bases; junction bases outside the gene matches: 3. The CDR3 extends over 13 amino acids. The V gene's germline CDR1 is MNHNS and CDR2 SASEGT. CDR3 bases: TGTGCCAGCAGTGAAGGGGACAGGTGGGGCTACACCTTC. It yields the protein CASSEGDRWGYTF.

This rearrangement joins TRBV27 to TRBJ1-5; tentative D call: TRBD1 (6 bases). V lost 10 bases to trimming and J lost 4 bases, with 14 bases between them. The CDR3 has 13 amino acids. Germline-derived CDR1 and CDR2 are MNHEY and SMNVEV (reference sequence). The CDR3: CATSYRVNQPQHF. DNA for the CDR3: TGTGCCACCTCTTACAGGGTAAATCAGCCCCAGCATTTT.

The rearrangement joins TRBV5-4 to TRBJ2-3; 9 nucleotides line up with TRBD2. J lost 4 bases, V lost 6 bases, and 9 bases had no gene match. From germline, CDR1 is SGHNT and CDR2 YYREEE (reference sequence). CDR3 length: 15 residues. The DNA of the CDR3 is TGTGCCAGCATGGTTGGCGGGAGGGTCGCAGATACGCAGTATTTT. Its translation: CASMVGGRVADTQYF.

The chain recombines TRBV27 with TRBJ2-6; D unclear. The CDR3 consists of 12 residues. V shed 8 bases and J shed 12 bases, with 14 bases lying between them. Germline loops: CDR1 MNHEY, CDR2 SMNVEV (reference sequence). For the CDR3, the DNA is TGTGCCAGCGGGCGAAACGTGGGCGTCCTGACTTTC. Amino acid sequence: CASGRNVGVLTF.

This chain uses TRBV4-1 with TRBJ2-7; maybe TRBD2 (5 bases). The CDR3 length is 15 residues. CDR1 is MGHRA, CDR2 YSYEKL, per germline. V was clipped by 4 bases and J by 1 base, with 14 bases between them. The CDR3 loop is CASSLRTGASYEQYF. The CDR3 DNA reads as TGCGCCAGCAGCCTGCGGACTGGCGCTTCCTACGAGCAGTACTTC.

Concerning this clone: At one of its ends the junction is not consistent with the germline gene, which may arise from a read error. The genes are TRBV7-8 and TRBJ2-7; D possibly corresponds to TRBD1 (7 bases). This CDR3 comprises 13 residues. The germline gives CDR1 SGHVS, CDR2 FQNEAQ. CDR3: CASSSRGAGTLHF. The CDR3 DNA reads as TGTGCCAGCAGCTCCAGGGGGGCCGGGACATTACACTTC. Variable domain in full (rest from reference TRBV7-8 and TRBJ2-7): GAGVSQSPRYKVAKRGQDVALRCDPISGHVSLFWYQQALGQGPEFLTYFQNEAQLDKSGLPSDRFFAERPEGSVSTLKIQRTQQEDSAVYLCASSSRGAGTLHFGPGTRLTVT.

The V call is TRBV5-3, the J call TRBJ1-6; 9 nucleotides align to TRBD1. TRBV5-3 is an open reading frame whose function is uncertain. The CDR3 runs 15 residues. V was clipped by 6 bases and J by 9 bases; unmatched bases: 10. CDR3 DNA sequence: TGTGCCAGAACAACAACAGGGGGCGCAGGTTCACCCCTCCACTTT. It translates to CARTTTGGAGSPLHF.

This clone came up a few times. CDR3 in amino acids: CASSDSTGNTEAFF. CDR3 coding DNA: TGTGCCAGCTCCGATAGTACAGGAAACACTGAAGCTTTCTTT. V and J are TRBV18 and TRBJ1-1; possible D gene TRBD1, 5 bases. Germline V gene lookup returns CDR1 KGHSH and CDR2 LQKENI. The CDR3 totals 14 residues. V lost 6 bases, J lost 2 bases, and 13 bases lay in between.

V and J are TRBV25-1 and TRBJ2-7; tentatively, D is TRBD2 (6 bases). V gave up 6 bases and J gave up 6 bases, with 15 bases separating them. CDR1 and CDR2 (germline): MGHDK, SYGVNS. The CDR3 loop spans 13 amino acids. CDR3 amino acids: CASSVRDEGEQYF. The CDR3 DNA sequence: TGTGCCAGCAGCGTGCGGGACGAGGGCGAGCAGTACTTC.

This chain uses TRBV6-5 with TRBJ2-7; D is possibly TRBD2 (6 bases). Per the germline V gene, CDR1 is MNHEY and CDR2 is SVGAGI. The CDR3 sequence is 15 residues long. V lost 6 bases to trimming and J lost 0 bases, with 15 bases between them. CDR3 sequence reads: CASRAGTYDSYEQYF. As DNA, the CDR3 is TGTGCCAGCAGAGCCGGGACTTACGACTCCTACGAGCAGTACTTC.

The rearrangement links TRBV7-8 to TRBJ1-1, with 9 bases lining up with TRBD1. Trimming cost V 5 bases and J 5 bases; bases outside gene matches: 3. The CDR3 contains 13 residues. The germline V gene encodes CDR1 SGHVS and CDR2 FQNEAQ. CDR3 nucleotide sequence: TGTGCCAGCAGCGGGACAGGGATAACTGAAGCTTTCTTT. Its protein product is CASSGTGITEAFF.

The chain recombines TRBV4-1 with TRBJ2-2; TRBD2 agrees at 9 bases. V was pared by 1 base and J by 5 bases, with 8 bases of the junction left unmatched. The CDR3 covers 17 residues. Germline V gene lookup returns CDR1 MGHRA and CDR2 YSYEKL. CDR3 loop: CASSQGIAGVLTGELFF. The CDR3 nucleotides are TGCGCCAGCAGCCAAGGGATAGCGGGAGTTTTAACCGGGGAGCTGTTTTTT.

V is TRBV18 and J is TRBJ2-7; D possibly corresponds to TRBD2 (5 bases). The CDR3 sequence is 13 residues long. Germline V gene lookup returns CDR1 KGHSH and CDR2 LQKENI. Trimming took off 2 bases at V and 7 bases at J, with 12 bases between the two ends. The CDR3 DNA is TGTGCCAGCTCACCAACGCTCGGCGGGGAGCAGTACTTC. Protein: CASSPTLGGEQYF.

This rearrangement joins TRBV11-2 to TRBJ2-1; 7 nucleotides agree with TRBD2. Germline V CDR1 and CDR2: SGHAT, FQNNGV. The CDR3 has 15 residues. Trimming removed 5 bases from V and 8 bases from J; junction bases left unmatched: 12. The CDR3 protein is CASSHRLAETHEQFF. The DNA for the CDR3 is TGTGCCAGCAGCCACCGACTAGCTGAGACCCATGAGCAGTTCTTC.